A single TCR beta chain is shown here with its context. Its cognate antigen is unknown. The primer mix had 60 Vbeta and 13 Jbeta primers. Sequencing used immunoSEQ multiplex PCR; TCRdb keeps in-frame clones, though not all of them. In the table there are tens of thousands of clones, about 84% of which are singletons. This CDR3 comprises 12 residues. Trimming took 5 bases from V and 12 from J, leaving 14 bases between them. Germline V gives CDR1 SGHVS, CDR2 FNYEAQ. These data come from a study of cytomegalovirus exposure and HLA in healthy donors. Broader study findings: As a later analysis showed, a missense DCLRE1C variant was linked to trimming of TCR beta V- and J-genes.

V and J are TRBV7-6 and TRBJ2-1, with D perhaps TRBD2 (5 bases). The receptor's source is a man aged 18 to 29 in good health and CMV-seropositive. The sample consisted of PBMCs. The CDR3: CASSPGEGRQFF. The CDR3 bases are TGTGCCAGCAGCCCAGGTGAGGGCAGGCAGTTCTTC.